Ten or more counts support the clone carrying this T cell receptor beta chain. The antigen is not known. This sample includes further DNA sequences coding for the same CDR3. This record belongs to a study of shared clonotypes between healthy human individuals. Overall study findings and caveats: Sharing across four donors was highest in naive CD4 (approximately 5%) and lowest in memory CD8 (approximately 0.4%).

There were only Caucasian adults among the donors, and all lived in Nashville, Tennessee. From CD4+ cells came CD45RA+ naive and CD45RA-negative memory subsets. Under the authors' procedure: ImmunoSEQ gave junction-only sequences without quality scores, so filtering differed. Assay used: immunoSEQ multiplex PCR; TCRdb lists only in-frame clones, some missing. Clonal size and the V and J genes are those of that table, whereas D and trimming came from the DNA. The sample has nearly 1,000,000 clones; more than 75% are singletons. CDR1 SGHDT and CDR2 YYEEEE come from the germline V gene. The V and J ends lost 4 bases and 1 base, in that order; junction bases with no gene match: 7. CDR3 length: 15 residues.

The chain combines TRBV5-6 with TRBJ1-1; 7 bases are a match to TRBD1. Source material: memory CD4+ T cells sorted from blood. Indicated subset: CD45RA-negative fraction. This clonotype was obtained from a man aged 18 to 29 in good health. CDR3 residues: CASSLRTGENTEAFF. For the CDR3, the DNA is TGTGCCAGCAGCCTTAGGACAGGAGAGAACACTGAAGCTTTCTTT.